This TCR beta chain came from a study of beta chain features in type 1 diabetes. This clone was observed a few times. Its antigen is unknown. Every isolated RNA sample was fully reverse transcribed, so sequencing captured expressed TCRB transcripts. Method: immunoSEQ multiplex PCR; TCRdb's copy keeps in-frame clones and lacks some. The profile shows hundreds of thousands of clones, 11% of them singletons. Findings of the study overall: Shortening that was moderate but significant affected the TCRB CDR3s of Type 1 diabetes patients in all four CD4+ subsets.

There are 18 residues in the CDR3. V lost 2 bases, J lost 8 bases, and 26 bases lay in between. Germline V CDR1 and CDR2: LGHNT, FRNRAP. The V call is TRBV12-5, the J call TRBJ2-3; a weak D match, TRBD2 (6 bases). Sequenced sample: naive CD4+ T cells from blood. The source is a man aged 25 to 40 with type 1 diabetes. The CDR3 spells CASGLPESVAGGNGTQYF. Written as DNA, the CDR3 is TGTGCTAGTGGTTTGCCCGAGTCTGTGGCAGGAGGGAATGGTACGCAGTATTTT.